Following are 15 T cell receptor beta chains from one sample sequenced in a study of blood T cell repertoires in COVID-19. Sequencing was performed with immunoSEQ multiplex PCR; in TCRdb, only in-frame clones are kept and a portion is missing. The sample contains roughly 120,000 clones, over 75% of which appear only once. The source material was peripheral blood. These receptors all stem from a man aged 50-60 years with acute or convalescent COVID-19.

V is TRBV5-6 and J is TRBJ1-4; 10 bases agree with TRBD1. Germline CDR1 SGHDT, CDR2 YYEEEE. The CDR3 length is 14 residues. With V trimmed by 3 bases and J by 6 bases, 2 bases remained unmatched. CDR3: CASSSGQGYEKLFF. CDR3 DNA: TGTGCCAGCAGCTCGGGACAGGGGTATGAAAAACTGTTTTTT.

CDR3 nucleotides: TGTGCCAGCAGTTTAAAGGGGACTAGAGGGTTCGAGCAGTACTTC. Its translation: CASSLKGTRGFEQYF. The chain links TRBV27 to TRBJ2-7, with 8 bases fitting TRBD2. Unmatched junction bases numbered 9, after V lost 2 bases and J lost 6 bases. CDR3 length: 15 residues. The germline gives CDR1 MNHEY, CDR2 SMNVEV (reference sequence).

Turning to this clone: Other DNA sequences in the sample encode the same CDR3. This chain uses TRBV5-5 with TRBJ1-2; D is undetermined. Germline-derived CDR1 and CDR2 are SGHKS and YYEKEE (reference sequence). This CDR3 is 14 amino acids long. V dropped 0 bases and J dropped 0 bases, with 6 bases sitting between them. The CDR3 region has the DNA TGTGCCAGCAGCTTGGGTCAGGCTAACTATGGCTACACCTTC. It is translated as CASSLGQANYGYTF.

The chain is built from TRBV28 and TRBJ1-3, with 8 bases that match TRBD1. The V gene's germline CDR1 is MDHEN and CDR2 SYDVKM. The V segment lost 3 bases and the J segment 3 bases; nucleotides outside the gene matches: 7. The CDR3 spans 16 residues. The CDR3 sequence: CASSFYTGGFGNTIYF. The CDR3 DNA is TGTGCCAGCAGTTTTTATACAGGGGGTTTTGGAAACACCATATATTTT.

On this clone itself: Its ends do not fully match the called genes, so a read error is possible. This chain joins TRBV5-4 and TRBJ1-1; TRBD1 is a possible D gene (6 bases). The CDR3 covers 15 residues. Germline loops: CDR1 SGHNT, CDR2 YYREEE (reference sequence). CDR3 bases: TGTGCCAGCAGGTTGGGGACACCTATGAACACTGAAGCTTTCTTT. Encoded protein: CASRLGTPMNTEAFF.

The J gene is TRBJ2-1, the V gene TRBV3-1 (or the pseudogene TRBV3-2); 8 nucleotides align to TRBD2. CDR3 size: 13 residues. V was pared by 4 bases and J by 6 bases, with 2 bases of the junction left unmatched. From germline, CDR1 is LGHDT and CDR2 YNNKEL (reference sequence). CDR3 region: CASSLGTSNEQFF. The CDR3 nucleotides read TGTGCCAGCAGCCTAGGGACTAGCAATGAGCAGTTCTTC.

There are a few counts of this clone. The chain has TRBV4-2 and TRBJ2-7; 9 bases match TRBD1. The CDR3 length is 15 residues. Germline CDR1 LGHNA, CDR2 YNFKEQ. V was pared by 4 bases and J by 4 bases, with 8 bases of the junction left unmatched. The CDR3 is CASSRTTGGGYEQYF. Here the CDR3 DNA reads TGTGCCAGCAGCCGCACAACAGGGGGCGGTTACGAGCAGTACTTC.

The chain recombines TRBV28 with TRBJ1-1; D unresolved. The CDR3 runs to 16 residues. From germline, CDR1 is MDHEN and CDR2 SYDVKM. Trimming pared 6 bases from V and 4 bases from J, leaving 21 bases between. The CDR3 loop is CASSFPRSPDGTEAFF. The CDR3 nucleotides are TGTGCCAGCAGCTTTCCTAGATCCCCCGACGGCACTGAAGCTTTCTTT.

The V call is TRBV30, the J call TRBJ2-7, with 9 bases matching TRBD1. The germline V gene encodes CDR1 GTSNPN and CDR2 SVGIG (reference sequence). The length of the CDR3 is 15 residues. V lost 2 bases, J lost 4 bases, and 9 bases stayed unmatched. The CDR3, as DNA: TGTGCCTGGAGTTCAAGCGGACAGGGGAGGTACGAGCAGTACTTC. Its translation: CAWSSSGQGRYEQYF.

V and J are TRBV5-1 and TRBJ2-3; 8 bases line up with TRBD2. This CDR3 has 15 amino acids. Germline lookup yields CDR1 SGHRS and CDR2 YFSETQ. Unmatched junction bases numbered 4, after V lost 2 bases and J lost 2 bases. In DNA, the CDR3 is TGCGCCAGCAGCTTTAGCGGGACACCCACAGATACGCAGTATTTT. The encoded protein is CASSFSGTPTDTQYF.

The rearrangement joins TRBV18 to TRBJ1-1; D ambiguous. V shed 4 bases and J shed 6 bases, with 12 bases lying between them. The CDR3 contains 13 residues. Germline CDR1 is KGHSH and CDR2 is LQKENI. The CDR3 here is CASSQGDVAEAFF. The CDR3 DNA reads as TGTGCCAGCTCACAGGGAGATGTCGCTGAAGCTTTCTTT.

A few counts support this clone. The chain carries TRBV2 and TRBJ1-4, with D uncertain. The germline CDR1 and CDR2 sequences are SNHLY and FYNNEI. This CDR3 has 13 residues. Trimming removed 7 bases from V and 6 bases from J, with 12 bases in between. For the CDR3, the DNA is TGTGCCAGCAAACGGACTGGGGATGAAAAACTGTTTTTT. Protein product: CASKRTGDEKLFF. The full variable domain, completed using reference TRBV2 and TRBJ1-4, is EPEVTQTPSHQVTQMGQEVILRCVPISNHLYFYWYRQILGQKVEFLVSFYNNEISEKSEIFDDQFSVERPDGSNFTLKIRSTKLEDSAMYFCASKRTGDEKLFFGSGTQLSVL.

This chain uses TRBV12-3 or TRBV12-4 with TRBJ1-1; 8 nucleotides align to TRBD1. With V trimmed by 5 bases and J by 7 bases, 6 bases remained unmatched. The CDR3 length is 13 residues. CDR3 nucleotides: TGTGCCAGCAGTCTCCGACAGGGGTTTGAAGCTTTCTTT. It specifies CASSLRQGFEAFF.

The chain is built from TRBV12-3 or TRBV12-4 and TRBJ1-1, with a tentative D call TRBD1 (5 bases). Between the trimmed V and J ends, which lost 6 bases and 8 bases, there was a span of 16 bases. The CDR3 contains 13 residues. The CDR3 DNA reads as TGTGCCAGCAGCAGTCCCTACAGGCCAGAAGCTTTCTTT. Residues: CASSSPYRPEAFF.

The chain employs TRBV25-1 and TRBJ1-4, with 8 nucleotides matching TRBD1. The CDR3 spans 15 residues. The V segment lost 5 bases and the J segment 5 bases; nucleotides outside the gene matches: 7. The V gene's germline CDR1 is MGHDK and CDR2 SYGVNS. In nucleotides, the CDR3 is TGTGCCAGCAGTATTGACAGGGGACTCAATGAAAAACTGTTTTTT. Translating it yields CASSIDRGLNEKLFF.